Listed here is a single T cell receptor (beta chain). This sample stems from a study of T cell responses to AZD1222 COVID-19 vaccine. Sequencing was performed with immunoSEQ multiplex PCR; in TCRdb, only in-frame clones are kept and a portion is missing. The data show roughly 100,000 clones, about 89% seen once. Germline V lookup: CDR1 SGHVS, CDR2 FQNEAQ. The CDR3 length is 14 residues. Trimming took 2 bases from V and 7 from J, leaving 11 bases between them. This chain connects TRBV7-8 to TRBJ2-2; unclear D gene. Sequencing was performed on peripheral blood, taken 28 days after the second dose of the MenACWY control vaccine. The clonotype was recovered from an adult who received the MenACWY meningococcal vaccine as a control. The CDR3 DNA sequence: TGTGCCAGCAGCTTATACACCGCCCTCGGGGAGCTGTTTTTT. Amino acids: CASSLYTALGELFF. Using reference TRBV7-8 and TRBJ2-2 for the parts outside the CDR3, the full variable domain is GAGVSQSPRYKVAKRGQDVALRCDPISGHVSLFWYQQALGQGPEFLTYFQNEAQLDKSGLPSDRFFAERPEGSVSTLKIQRTQQEDSAVYLCASSLYTALGELFFGEGSRLTVL.